The clone carrying this TCR beta chain has a handful of counts. Its antigen is unknown. These data come from a study of CD8 T cells in ankylosing spondylitis. Quantitative 5'-RACE was performed with molecular barcodes, and it yielded the TCR beta libraries. TCRdb itself ran the 5' RACE reads through MiXCR, one entry per CDR3 protein. This sample has 200,000 to 300,000 distinct CDR3 sequences, with about 10% found just once. Findings and caveats of the study: Past research had described some motif variants in reactive arthritis synovial fluid and blood. Disease-linked clones had a CD8+ phenotype and relatively low frequency in peripheral blood. From matched ankylosing spondylitis synovial fluid, disease-linked clones were reportedly recovered at significantly enriched levels.

The germline V gene has CDR1 SEHNR and CDR2 FQNEAQ (reference sequence). The trim removed 5 bases at V and 2 bases at J, leaving 5 bases unmatched. The CDR3 totals 15 residues. This TCR came from a male donor with ankylosing spondylitis or in good health (not recorded which). The sequencing sample was made of blood, either unsorted or a sorted T cell fraction (not recorded which). V usage is TRBV7-9 and J usage is TRBJ1-5, with TRBD1 identical over 8 bases. The CDR3 DNA is TGTGCCAGCAGCCAAGGACAGGGAGGCAATCAGCCCCAGCATTTT. Translated, it gives CASSQGQGGNQPQHF. Full variable domain (remainder filled in from reference TRBV7-9 and TRBJ1-5): DTGVSQNPRHKITKRGQNVTFRCDPISEHNRLYWYRQTLGQGPEFLTYFQNEAQLEKSRLLSDRFSAERPKGSFSTLEIQRTEQGDSAMYLCASSQGQGGNQPQHFGDGTRLSIL.